The T cell receptor beta chain under discussion was sequenced for a study of early T cells in non-severe SARS-CoV-2 infection. Study summary: Sequenced bulk RNA came from whole blood that was unsorted, and chains were unpaired.

Study-wide results and limits: Matching against VDJdb likely underestimated virus-specific expansions, favoring anti-spike CD8.

Separate cDNA molecules each had unique molecular identifiers attached to them. TCRdb analysed the 5' RACE reads with MiXCR anew, one entry per CDR3 protein. The sample yields more than 75,000 distinct CDR3 sequences, roughly 13% seen once. Germline loops: CDR1 ENHRY, CDR2 SYGVKD. With 4 bases removed from V and 3 bases from J, the gap between germline ends came to 6 bases. The CDR3 sequence is 12 residues long. About this clonotype: Its antigen is currently unknown.

V is TRBV10-3 and J is TRBJ1-2; D remains unclear. This TCR came from an adult who was a healthcare worker with PCR-confirmed SARS-CoV-2 infection or an uninfected control (not recorded which). Material for sequencing was whole blood. As DNA, the CDR3 is TGTGCCATCAGTGCCCAGTACTATGGCTACACCTTC. Its protein product is CAISAQYYGYTF.